Described below is a single T cell receptor beta chain sequence and its context. The CDR3 length is 14 residues. Germline CDR1 is SGHAT and CDR2 is FQDESV (reference sequence). Trimming shortened V by 3 bases and J by 1 base, and 10 bases separated the two germline ends. Repertoires were generated with immunoSEQ multiplex PCR, while TCRdb's copy carries only in-frame clones and drops some. The sample has tens of thousands of clones; 90% to 95% are singletons. The data originate from a study of shared T cell receptors in the human thymus. The sequencing input was thymocytes. The source is a human donor. The rearrangement links TRBV11-1 to TRBJ2-7; D gene ambiguous. The CDR3 region has the DNA TGTGCCAGCAGCTTGCTTCGGGTGTCCTACGAGCAGTACTTC. This codes for CASSLLRVSYEQYF.